The 14 T cell receptor beta chains reported below all come from one sample, sequenced in a study of cytotoxic CD8 clonotypes in ibrutinib-treated CLL. Sequencing used immunoSEQ multiplex PCR; TCRdb keeps in-frame clones, though not all of them. The table lists 150,000 or so clones, approximately 80% of them singletons, with 4.6% in the top ten. Material: PBMCs, obtained after 24 months of ibrutinib treatment. The receptor set was obtained from a human donor with chronic lymphocytic leukemia.

About this clone itself: In the same sample, other DNA sequences code for this CDR3. This chain links TRBV7-2 with TRBJ1-2; 7 nucleotides agree with TRBD1. CDR1 and CDR2 from the germline V gene are SGHTA and FQGNSA. V shed 0 bases, J shed 4 bases, and the junction held 2 bases outside the gene matches. The CDR3 is made up of 14 amino acids. The CDR3 DNA reads TGTGCCAGCAGCTTAGCAGGGGGCGGCTATGGCTACACCTTC. Protein product: CASSLAGGGYGYTF.

In its sample, this clone was seen once. The V and J genes are TRBV7-3 and TRBJ1-2; a possible D gene is TRBD1 (6 bases). This CDR3 has 13 residues. Germline CDR1 and CDR2: SGHTA and FQGTGA. V was pared by 5 bases and J by 8 bases, with 15 bases between. In DNA form, the CDR3 reads TGTGCCAGCAGCCCAAGCGGGGGGCGCGGCTACACCTTC. The encoded protein is CASSPSGGRGYTF.

This clone was detected only a few times. The genes are TRBV27 and TRBJ1-6, with 9 bases lining up with TRBD1. CDR1 and CDR2 from the germline V gene are MNHEY and SMNVEV (reference sequence). The CDR3 sequence is 16 residues long. With V trimmed by 4 bases and J by 6 bases, 7 bases remained unmatched. CDR3 sequence reads: CASSSPTGGGNSPLHF. The CDR3 region has the DNA TGTGCCAGCAGTTCCCCCACAGGGGGCGGTAATTCACCCCTCCACTTT.

The V gene is TRBV5-1, the J gene TRBJ1-2, with 11 positions matching TRBD1. This CDR3 is built from 16 residues. V shed 4 bases and J 3 bases; nucleotides not matched to a gene: 8. CDR1 is SGHRS, CDR2 YFSETQ, per germline. The CDR3 reads CASSRWTGGADYGYTF. In DNA, the CDR3 is TGCGCCAGCAGCAGGTGGACAGGGGGCGCAGACTATGGCTACACCTTC. The whole variable domain, remainder taken from reference TRBV5-1 and TRBJ1-2, is KAGVTQTPRYLIKTRGQQVTLSCSPISGHRSVSWYQQTPGQGLQFLFEYFSETQRNKGNFPGRFSGRQFSNSRSEMNVSTLELGDSALYLCASSRWTGGADYGYTFGSGTRLTVV.

This clone has a handful of counts. This chain links TRBV14 with TRBJ1-2, with D maybe TRBD1 (5 bases). Between the trimmed V and J ends, which lost 4 bases and 4 bases, there was a span of 13 bases. Germline V gene sequence: CDR1 SGHDN, CDR2 FVKESK. The CDR3 spans 14 residues. The CDR3 region has the DNA TGTGCCAGCAGCCGAGGGAATGGGGCCTATGGCTACACCTTC. Translating it yields CASSRGNGAYGYTF.

Note on this clone: The same CDR3 can be traced to other DNA sequences in this sample. V is TRBV30 and J is TRBJ2-7; D is perhaps TRBD1 or TRBD2 (6 bases each). CDR1 GTSNPN and CDR2 SVGIG come from the germline V gene (reference sequence). V gave up 0 bases and J gave up 4 bases, with 16 bases separating them. The CDR3 loop spans 15 amino acids. The chain's CDR3 is CAWSVGVRGLYEQYF. The CDR3 DNA sequence: TGTGCCTGGAGTGTCGGGGTACGGGGGCTATACGAGCAGTACTTC.

Only a few counts were recorded for this clone. The chain recombines TRBV4-2 with TRBJ1-1; possibly TRBD1 for D (5 bases). The CDR3 is 15 residues long. V lost 5 bases to trimming and J lost 1 base, with 14 bases between them. CDR1 is LGHNA, CDR2 YNFKEQ, per germline. The CDR3 is CASSGRGSKNTEAFF. The CDR3 DNA is TGTGCCAGCAGCGGAAGGGGCAGTAAGAACACTGAAGCTTTCTTT.

The CDR3 DNA reads TGCAGCGTTGAAGAAGGGGGCTATGAGCAGTTCTTC. Translation gives CSVEEGGYEQFF. The chain has TRBV29-1 and TRBJ2-1, with TRBD1 matching over 7 bases. This CDR3 region has 12 residues. Germline V lookup: CDR1 SQVTM, CDR2 ANQGSEA. Trimming removed 0 bases from V and 8 bases from J; junction bases left unmatched: 1.

This chain connects TRBV27 to TRBJ2-3; 9 nucleotides align to TRBD2. J was trimmed by 3 bases and V by 6 bases; bases with no gene match: 4. Germline V gene lookup returns CDR1 MNHEY and CDR2 SMNVEV (reference sequence). The CDR3 totals 14 residues. This CDR3 is CASRRAGGTDTQYF. The CDR3, as DNA: TGTGCCAGCAGAAGAGCGGGAGGTACAGATACGCAGTATTTT.

The chain is built from TRBV28 and TRBJ1-5, with 7 positions matching TRBD1. The V and J ends lost 6 bases and 0 bases, in that order; junction bases with no gene match: 8. The CDR3 loop spans 16 amino acids. Germline loops: CDR1 MDHEN, CDR2 SYDVKM. CDR3 bases: TGTGCCAGCAGAAACGGGACAGCCACTAGCAATCAGCCCCAGCATTTT. Translated, it gives CASRNGTATSNQPQHF.

The V call is TRBV5-4, the J call TRBJ1-2, with D possibly being TRBD1 (5 bases). V dropped 3 bases and J dropped 7 bases, with 13 bases sitting between them. This CDR3 is 13 amino acids long. Germline CDR1 and CDR2: SGHNT and YYREEE (reference sequence). CDR3 DNA sequence: TGTGCCAGCAGCTCCCCAGGGAAGCCTGGCTACACCTTC. Amino acids: CASSSPGKPGYTF.

This clone came up once. V is TRBV18 and J is TRBJ2-7, with 9 bases that match TRBD1. V was clipped by 3 bases and J by 1 base; unmatched bases: 4. From germline, CDR1 is KGHSH and CDR2 LQKENI. CDR3 length: 15 amino acids. The CDR3, as DNA: TGTGCCAGCTCACCGAGACAGGGGGGGTCCTACGAGCAGTACTTC. This gives the protein CASSPRQGGSYEQYF.

V gene TRBV19 combines with J gene TRBJ2-1; 9 nucleotides match TRBD2. The CDR3 loop spans 14 amino acids. From germline, CDR1 is LNHDA and CDR2 SQIVND (reference sequence). Losses at the gene ends were 3 bases for V and 9 bases for J; bases not matched to a gene: 6. CDR3 in DNA: TGTGCCAGTAGTATGCTACTAGCGGGTGGTGAGCAGTTCTTC. The encoded protein is CASSMLLAGGEQFF.

This CDR3 reads CASSPPRPREEKLFF. CDR3 nucleotides: TGTGCCAGCTCACCACCGAGGCCTAGGGAAGAAAAACTGTTTTTT. The V and J genes are TRBV18 and TRBJ1-4; D uncertain. The CDR3 has 15 residues. V was shortened by 0 bases and J by 8 bases, with 13 bases between the two germline ends. Germline V gene sequence: CDR1 KGHSH, CDR2 LQKENI.